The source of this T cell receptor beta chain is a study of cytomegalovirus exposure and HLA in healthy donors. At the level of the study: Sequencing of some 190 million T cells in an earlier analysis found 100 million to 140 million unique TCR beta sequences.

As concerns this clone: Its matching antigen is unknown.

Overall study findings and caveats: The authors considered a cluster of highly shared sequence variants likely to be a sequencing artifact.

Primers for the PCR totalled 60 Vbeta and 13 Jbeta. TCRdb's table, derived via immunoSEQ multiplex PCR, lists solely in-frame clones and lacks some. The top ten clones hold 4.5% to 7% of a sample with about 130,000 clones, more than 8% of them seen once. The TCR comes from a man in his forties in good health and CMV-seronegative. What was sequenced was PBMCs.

CDR3 in amino acids: CASTDWSGANVLTF. The CDR3 coding sequence is TGTGCCAGTACCGACTGGTCCGGGGCCAACGTCCTGACTTTC. The V call is TRBV19, the J call TRBJ2-6; D is unresolved. The CDR3 has 14 amino acids. CDR1 is LNHDA and CDR2 is SQIVND in the germline V gene (reference sequence). Trimming pared 7 bases from V and 4 bases from J, leaving 11 bases between. Drawing the rest from reference TRBV19 and TRBJ2-6, the complete variable domain is DGGITQSPKYLFRKEGQNVTLSCEQNLNHDAMYWYRQDPGQGLRLIYYSQIVNDFQKGDIAEGYSVSREKKESFPLTVTSAQKNPTAFYLCASTDWSGANVLTFGAGSRLTVL.